The sequence of this TCR beta chain was determined in a study of T cell changes during pregnancy in multiple sclerosis. Only in-frame clones appear in the TCRdb table, and some are missing; sequencing was by immunoSEQ multiplex PCR. The profile shows approximately 92,000 clones, almost 95% of them singletons. CDR3 length equals 15 residues. Looked up from germline, CDR1 is SGHTA and CDR2 is FQGNSA. Trimming removed 5 bases from V and 1 base from J; junction bases left unmatched: 8. This TCR was recovered from a female donor with multiple sclerosis, enrolled in a pregnancy study. Specimen: peripheral blood, collected in the first trimester of pregnancy. The genes are TRBV7-2 and TRBJ2-7, with 7 bases lining up with TRBD1. CDR3 in DNA: TGTGCCAGCAGCAAGGGACAGATCCTTTCCTACGAGCAGTACTTC. Translated, it gives CASSKGQILSYEQYF.